This T cell receptor beta chain was identified in a study of T-cell reconstitution after alpha-beta-depleted transplantation in children. Notes on the study in general: A year had passed since transplant, and T-cell counts and diversity by then came mostly from newly produced T cells. Several hundred expanded graft clones reportedly were the source of alpha-beta T cells about two months after transplant.

Preparation of the TCRbeta library was carried out with unique molecular identifiers. TCRdb fed the PCR reads into MiXCR, producing one record per CDR3 protein. The repertoire holds fewer than 250,000 distinct CDR3 sequences, with roughly 15% as singletons. In regard to this clonotype: As yet, its antigen is unknown.

This CDR3 is 16 amino acids long. V gave up 1 base and J gave up 0 bases, with 12 bases separating them. Germline V CDR1 and CDR2: SGHVS, FNYEAQ. The source of this sequence is a male patient under 10 years old who had a stem cell transplant for acute lymphoblastic leukemia, so the T cells may come from the graft donor. The chain employs TRBV7-6 and TRBJ1-1; a weak D match, TRBD1 (5 bases). The sequencing used PBMCs, mostly from graft donor cells, collected 360 days after TCRalphabeta/CD19-depleted stem cell transplant. The chain's CDR3 is CASSLGEGSMNTEAFF. The CDR3 DNA follows: TGTGCCAGCAGCTTAGGGGAGGGGTCCATGAACACTGAAGCTTTCTTT.